These 5 T cell receptor beta chains were sequenced from one sample in a study of early T cells in non-severe SARS-CoV-2 infection. Each CDR3 protein is one row after TCRdb ran MiXCR on the 5' RACE reads. Of tens of thousands of distinct CDR3 sequences listed, about 5% were seen once; the top ten hold about 6%. Material: whole blood, obtained at baseline. Every receptor here comes from an adult who was a healthcare worker with PCR-confirmed SARS-CoV-2 infection or an uninfected control (not recorded which).

The chain recombines TRBV7-3 with TRBJ2-7, with TRBD1 matching 9 bases. Per the germline V gene, CDR1 is SGHTA and CDR2 is FQGTGA. The J segment lost 5 bases and the V segment lost 5 bases, leaving 4 bases of the junction unmatched. The CDR3 has 13 amino acids. The CDR3 nucleotides read TGTGCCAGCAGCATGACAGGGGGGGACGAGCAGTACTTC. Encoded protein: CASSMTGGDEQYF.

This clonotype was counted at least ten times. The chain carries TRBV10-3 and TRBJ2-7, with D hard to call. CDR1 is ENHRY and CDR2 is SYGVKD in the germline V gene. This CDR3 region has 12 residues. Trimming shortened V by 5 bases and J by 0 bases, and 5 bases separated the two germline ends. CDR3 sequence: CAISPSSYEQYF. In DNA, the CDR3 is TGTGCCATCAGTCCGAGCTCCTACGAGCAGTACTTC.

This clonotype was observed a handful of times. The chain couples TRBV14 to TRBJ2-3, with 8 bases lining up with TRBD2. The CDR3 sequence is 16 residues long. V lost 3 bases to trimming and J lost 2 bases; unmatched junction nucleotides: 7. From germline, CDR1 is SGHDN and CDR2 FVKESK. CDR3 bases: TGTGCCAGCAGCCAGAGGCTAGCGGGCCACACAGATACGCAGTATTTT. Encoded protein: CASSQRLAGHTDTQYF.

This clonotype appeared many times. This rearrangement joins TRBV7-9 to TRBJ2-7; D is ambiguous. Germline V gene data show CDR1 as SEHNR and CDR2 as FQNEAQ (reference sequence). This CDR3 region has 14 residues. V was pared by 0 bases and J by 2 bases, with 8 bases between. The CDR3 nucleotides are TGTGCCAGCAGCTTAGCGGGCCGAACCTACGAGCAGTACTTC. Amino acids: CASSLAGRTYEQYF.

This clonotype showed up just a few times. This chain joins TRBV4-3 and TRBJ2-5, with D perhaps given as TRBD1 or TRBD2 (5 bases each). Germline assignment: CDR1 LGHNA and CDR2 YSLEER. The V end lost 2 bases, the J end lost 5 bases, and 15 bases lay between the germline ends. The CDR3 length is 15 residues. The CDR3 loop reads CASSQNMGVWETQYF. CDR3 sequence (DNA): TGCGCCAGCAGCCAAAACATGGGGGTCTGGGAGACCCAGTACTTC.